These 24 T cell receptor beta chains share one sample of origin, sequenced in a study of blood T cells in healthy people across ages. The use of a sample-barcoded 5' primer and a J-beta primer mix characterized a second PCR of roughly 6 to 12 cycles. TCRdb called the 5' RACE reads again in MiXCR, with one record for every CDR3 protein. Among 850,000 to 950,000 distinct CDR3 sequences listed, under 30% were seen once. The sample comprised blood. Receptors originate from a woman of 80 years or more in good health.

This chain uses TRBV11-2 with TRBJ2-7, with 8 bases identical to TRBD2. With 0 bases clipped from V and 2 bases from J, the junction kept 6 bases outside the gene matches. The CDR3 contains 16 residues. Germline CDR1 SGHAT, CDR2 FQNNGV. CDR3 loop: CASSLERLAGTYEQYF. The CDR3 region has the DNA TGTGCCAGCAGCTTAGAGCGCCTAGCGGGCACCTACGAGCAGTACTTC.

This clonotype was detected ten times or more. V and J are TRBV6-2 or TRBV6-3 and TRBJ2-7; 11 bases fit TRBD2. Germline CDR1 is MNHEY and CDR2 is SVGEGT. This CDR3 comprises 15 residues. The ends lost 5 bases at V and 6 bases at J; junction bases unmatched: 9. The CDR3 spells CASSQPGLAVREQYF. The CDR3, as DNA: TGTGCCAGCAGTCAACCGGGACTAGCGGTTCGCGAGCAGTACTTC.

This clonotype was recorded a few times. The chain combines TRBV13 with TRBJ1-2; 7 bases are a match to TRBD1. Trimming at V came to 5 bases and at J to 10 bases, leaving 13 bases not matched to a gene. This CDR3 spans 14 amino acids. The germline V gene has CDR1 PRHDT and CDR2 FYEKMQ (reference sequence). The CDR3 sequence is CASSLRQGGVDYTF. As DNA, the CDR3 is TGTGCCAGCAGCCTTAGACAGGGTGGAGTTGACTACACCTTC.

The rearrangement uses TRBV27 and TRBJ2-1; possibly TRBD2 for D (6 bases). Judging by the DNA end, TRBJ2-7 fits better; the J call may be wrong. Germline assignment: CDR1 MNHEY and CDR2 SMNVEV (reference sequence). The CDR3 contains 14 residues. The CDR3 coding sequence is TGTGCCAGCACAGGAGGGGTTTCCTACAATGAGCAGTACTTC. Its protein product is CASTGGVSYNEQYF.

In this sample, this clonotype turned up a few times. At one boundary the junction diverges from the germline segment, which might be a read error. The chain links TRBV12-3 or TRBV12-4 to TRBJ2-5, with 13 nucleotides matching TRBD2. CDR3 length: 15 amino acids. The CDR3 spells CAGSLTSGGKETQYF. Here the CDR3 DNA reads TGTGCCGGCAGTTTGACTAGCGGGGGGAAAGAGACCCAGTACTTC.

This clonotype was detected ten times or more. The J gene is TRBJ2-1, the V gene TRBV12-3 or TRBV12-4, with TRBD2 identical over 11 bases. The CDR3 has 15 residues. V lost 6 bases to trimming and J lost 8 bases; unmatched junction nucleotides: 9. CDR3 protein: CASRPIAGGQDEQFF. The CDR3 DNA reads TGTGCCAGCAGACCTATAGCGGGGGGGCAGGATGAGCAGTTCTTC.

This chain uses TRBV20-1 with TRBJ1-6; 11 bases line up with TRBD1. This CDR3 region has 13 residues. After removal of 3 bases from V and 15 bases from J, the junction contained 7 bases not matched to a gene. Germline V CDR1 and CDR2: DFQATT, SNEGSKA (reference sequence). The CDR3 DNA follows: TGCAGTGCTAGGGACAGGGGGCTGCGGGACCTCCACTTT. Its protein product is CSARDRGLRDLHF.

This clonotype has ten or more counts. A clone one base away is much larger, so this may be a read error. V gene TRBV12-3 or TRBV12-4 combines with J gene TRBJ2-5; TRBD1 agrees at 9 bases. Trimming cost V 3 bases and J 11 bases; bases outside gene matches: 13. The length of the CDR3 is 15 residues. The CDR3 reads CASSFGGTGLYEQYF. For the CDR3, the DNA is TGTGCCAGCAGTTTCGGAGGGACAGGGCTGTATGAGCAGTACTTC.

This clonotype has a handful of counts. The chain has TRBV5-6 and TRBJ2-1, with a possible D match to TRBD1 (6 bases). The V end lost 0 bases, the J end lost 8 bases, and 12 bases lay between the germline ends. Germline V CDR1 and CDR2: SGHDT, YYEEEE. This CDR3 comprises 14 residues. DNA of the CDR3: TGTGCCAGCAGCTTGGAAACAGGGTATGATGAGCAGTTCTTC. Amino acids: CASSLETGYDEQFF.

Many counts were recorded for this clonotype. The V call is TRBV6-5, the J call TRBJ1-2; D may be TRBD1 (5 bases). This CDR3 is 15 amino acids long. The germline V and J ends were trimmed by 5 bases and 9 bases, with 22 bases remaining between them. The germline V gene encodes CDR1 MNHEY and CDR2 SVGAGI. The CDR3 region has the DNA TGTGCCAGCAGTCTAACCTCGGGACCCAGCTCAAGCTACACCTTC. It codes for CASSLTSGPSSSYTF.

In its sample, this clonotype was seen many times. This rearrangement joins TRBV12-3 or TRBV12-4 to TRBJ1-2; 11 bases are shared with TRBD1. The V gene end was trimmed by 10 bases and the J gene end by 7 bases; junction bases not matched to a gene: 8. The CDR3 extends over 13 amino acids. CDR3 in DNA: TGTGCCACAGGGACAGGGGGATGGTCTGGCTACACCTTC. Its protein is CATGTGGWSGYTF.

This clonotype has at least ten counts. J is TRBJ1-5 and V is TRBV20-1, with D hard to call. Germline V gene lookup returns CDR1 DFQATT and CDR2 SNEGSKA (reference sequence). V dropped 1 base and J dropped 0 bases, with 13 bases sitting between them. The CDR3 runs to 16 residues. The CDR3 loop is CSARVYGRASNQPQHF. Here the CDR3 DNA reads TGCAGTGCTAGAGTGTACGGAAGGGCTAGCAATCAGCCCCAGCATTTT.

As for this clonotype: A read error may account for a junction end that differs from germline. The CDR3 loop is CTSTLRTSGDTQYF. In nucleotides, the CDR3 is TGTACCAGCACCCTAAGGACGAGCGGAGATACGCAGTATTTT. This rearrangement joins TRBV12-3 or TRBV12-4 to TRBJ2-3; D perhaps matches TRBD2 (5 bases). The CDR3 spans 14 residues.

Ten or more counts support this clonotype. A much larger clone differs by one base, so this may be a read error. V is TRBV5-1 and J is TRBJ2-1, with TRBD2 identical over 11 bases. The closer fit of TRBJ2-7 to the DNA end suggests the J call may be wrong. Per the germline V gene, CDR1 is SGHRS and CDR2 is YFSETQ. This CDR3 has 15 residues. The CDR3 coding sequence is TGCGCCAGCAGCTCTAGCGGGGGGACTTACAATGAGCAGTACTTC. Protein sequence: CASSSSGGTYNEQYF.

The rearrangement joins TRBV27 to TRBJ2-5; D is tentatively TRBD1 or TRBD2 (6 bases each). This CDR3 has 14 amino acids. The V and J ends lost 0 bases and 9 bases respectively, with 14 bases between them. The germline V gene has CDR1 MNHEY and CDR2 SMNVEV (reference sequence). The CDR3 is CASSLSGGRGAQYF. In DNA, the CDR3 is TGTGCCAGCAGTTTATCTGGGGGGCGCGGGGCCCAGTACTTC.

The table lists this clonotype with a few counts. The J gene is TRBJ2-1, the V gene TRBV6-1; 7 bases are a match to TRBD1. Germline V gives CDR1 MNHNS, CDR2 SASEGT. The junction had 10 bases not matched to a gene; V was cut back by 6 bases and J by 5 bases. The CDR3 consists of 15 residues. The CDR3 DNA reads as TGTGCCAGCAGGAGACAGGGAGCATCCAACAATGAGCAGTTCTTC. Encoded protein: CASRRQGASNNEQFF.

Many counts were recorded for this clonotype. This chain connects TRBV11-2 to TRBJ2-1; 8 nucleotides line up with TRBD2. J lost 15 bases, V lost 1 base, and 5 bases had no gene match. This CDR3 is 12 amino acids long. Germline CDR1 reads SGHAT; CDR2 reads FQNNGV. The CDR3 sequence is CASSLAGGGLFF. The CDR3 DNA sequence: TGTGCCAGCAGCTTAGCGGGGGGGGGACTGTTCTTC.

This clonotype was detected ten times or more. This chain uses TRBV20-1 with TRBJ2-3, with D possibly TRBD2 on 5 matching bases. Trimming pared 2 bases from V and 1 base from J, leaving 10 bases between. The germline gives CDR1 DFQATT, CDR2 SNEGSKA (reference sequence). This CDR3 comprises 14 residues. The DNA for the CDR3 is TGCAGTGCTAGATGGACTGCCCGCACAGATACGCAGTATTTT. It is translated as CSARWTARTDTQYF.

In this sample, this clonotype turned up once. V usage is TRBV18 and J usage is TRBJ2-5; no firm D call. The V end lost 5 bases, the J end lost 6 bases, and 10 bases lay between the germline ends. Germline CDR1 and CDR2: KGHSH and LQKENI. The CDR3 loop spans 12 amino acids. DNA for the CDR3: TGTGCCAGCTCATCGCAACAAAAGACCCAGTACTTC. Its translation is CASSSQQKTQYF.

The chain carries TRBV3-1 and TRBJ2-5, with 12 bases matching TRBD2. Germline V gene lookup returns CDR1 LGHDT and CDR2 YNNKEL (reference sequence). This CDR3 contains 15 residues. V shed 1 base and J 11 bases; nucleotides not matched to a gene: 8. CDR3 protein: CASSQASGGAPKQYF. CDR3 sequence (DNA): TGTGCCAGCAGCCAAGCTAGCGGGGGGGCCCCCAAGCAGTACTTC.

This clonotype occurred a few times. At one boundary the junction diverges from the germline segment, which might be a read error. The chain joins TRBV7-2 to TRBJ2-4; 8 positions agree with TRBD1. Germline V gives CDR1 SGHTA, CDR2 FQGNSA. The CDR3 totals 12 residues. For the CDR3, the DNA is TGTGCCTGCAGCTTAGGAGGACAGGGACTTTACTTC. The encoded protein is CACSLGGQGLYF.

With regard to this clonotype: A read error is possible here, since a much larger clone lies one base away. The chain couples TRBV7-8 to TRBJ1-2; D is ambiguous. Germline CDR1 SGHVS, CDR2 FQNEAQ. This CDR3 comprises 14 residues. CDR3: CASSLGPGDYGHTF. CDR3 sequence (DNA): TGTGCCAGCAGCTTAGGGCCGGGCGACTATGGCCACACCTTC.

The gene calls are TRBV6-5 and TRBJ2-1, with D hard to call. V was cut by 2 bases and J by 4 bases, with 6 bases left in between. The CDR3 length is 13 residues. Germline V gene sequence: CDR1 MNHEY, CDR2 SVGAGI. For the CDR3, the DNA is TGTGCCAGCAGTTACGGCATATACAATGAGCAGTTCTTC. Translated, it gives CASSYGIYNEQFF.

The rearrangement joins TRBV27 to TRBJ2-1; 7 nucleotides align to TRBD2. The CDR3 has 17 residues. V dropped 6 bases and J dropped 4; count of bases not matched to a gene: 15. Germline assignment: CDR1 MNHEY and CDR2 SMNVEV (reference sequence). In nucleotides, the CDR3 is TGTGCCAGCAGCCCGGGGGGAGGGCCGTCTACGTACAATGAGCAGTTCTTC. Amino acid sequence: CASSPGGGPSTYNEQFF.